This is a list of T cell receptor beta chains from one sample in a study of post-analysis software for immune sequencing data. TCRdb fed the PCR reads into MiXCR, producing one record per CDR3 protein. The sample includes approximately 690,000 distinct CDR3 sequences, over 45% of them seen just once. The source material was blood. The receptor set was obtained from a girl aged 2-10 years with multiple sclerosis. Both conserved end residues are part of each CDR3. D genes are given only for firm matches. Not all rows give a size; the values are once, few, many and, for expanded clones, a class.

len,j_gene,abundance,d_gene,v_gene,CDR3aa,CDR3nt
16,TRBJ2-7,.,.,TRBV7-9,CASSLAMGLFTYEQYF,TGTGCCAGCAGCTTAGCGATGGGGCTGTTTACCTACGAGCAGTACTTC
16,TRBJ2-1,few,.,TRBV11-2,CASSLAQGRDYNEQFF,TGTGCCAGCAGCTTAGCCCAAGGTCGGGATTACAATGAGCAGTTCTTC
18,TRBJ2-1,.,TRBD2,TRBV5-1,CASNLAQGAGGSYNEQFF,TGCGCCAGCAATCTGGCACAGGGAGCGGGGGGCTCCTACAATGAGCAGTTCTTC
14,TRBJ2-7,.,TRBD1,TRBV13,CASSPGTGFYEQYF,TGTGCCAGCAGCCCCGGGACAGGCTTCTACGAGCAGTACTTC
12,TRBJ2-5,.,.,TRBV20-1,CSATTGKETQYF,TGCAGTGCTACGACAGGAAAAGAGACCCAGTACTTC
14,TRBJ2-5,.,TRBD2,TRBV5-1,CASSLNGRAETQYF,TGCGCCAGCAGCTTAAACGGGAGGGCCGAGACCCAGTACTTC
14,TRBJ1-2,.,.,TRBV9,CASSVGDRLYGYTF,TGTGCCAGCAGCGTGGGAGACAGGCTCTATGGCTACACCTTC
13,TRBJ2-3,.,.,TRBV28,CASRGVITDTQYF,TGTGCCAGCAGGGGGGTAATTACAGATACGCAGTATTTT
15,TRBJ2-1,once,.,TRBV9,CASSVGVGASYEQFF,TGTGCCAGCAGCGTAGGGGTTGGGGCTAGTTATGAGCAGTTCTTC
15,TRBJ1-4,.,TRBD1,TRBV5-1,CASSLEGTGGEKLFF,TGCGCCAGCAGCTTGGAGGGGACAGGGGGTGAAAAACTGTTTTTT
13,TRBJ1-1,once,.,TRBV2,CASSERQSTGAFF,TGTGCCAGCAGTGAGAGACAGTCAACCGGAGCTTTCTTT
16,TRBJ2-1,few,.,TRBV5-1,CASSLGWRASYNEQFF,TGCGCCAGCAGCTTGGGCTGGAGGGCCTCCTACAATGAGCAGTTCTTC
13,TRBJ1-3,.,.,TRBV6-5,CASRDSSGNTIYF,TGTGCCAGCAGGGACAGCTCTGGAAACACCATATATTTT
15,TRBJ2-1,.,TRBD1,TRBV5-1,CASSFSGTDYNEQFF,TGCGCCAGCAGCTTCTCCGGGACAGACTACAATGAGCAGTTCTTC
16,TRBJ1-2,.,TRBD1,TRBV18,CASSPATGGAPYGYTF,TGTGCCAGCTCACCCGCGACAGGGGGGGCCCCCTATGGCTACACCTTC
13,TRBJ1-1,.,TRBD1,TRBV20-1,CSARQGAGTEAFF,TGCAGTGCTAGGCAGGGGGCCGGCACTGAAGCTTTCTTT
15,TRBJ2-7,once,TRBD1,TRBV2,CASSGPQTGQDEQYF,TGTGCCAGCAGTGGACCTCAGACAGGGCAGGACGAGCAGTACTTC
14,TRBJ2-5,few,TRBD2,TRBV20-1,CSARGLAGQETQYF,TGCAGTGCTAGGGGACTAGCGGGACAAGAGACCCAGTACTTC
17,TRBJ2-1,.,.,TRBV6-4,CASSDSAGRGSYNEQFF,TGTGCCAGCAGTGACTCGGCTGGGAGGGGGTCCTACAATGAGCAGTTCTTC
14,TRBJ2-3,few,.,TRBV7-2,CASSSFGQTDTQYF,TGTGCCAGCAGCTCCTTTGGACAGACAGATACGCAGTATTTT
14,TRBJ2-5,.,.,TRBV5-1,CASSLGSQRETQYF,TGCGCCAGCAGCTTGGGGTCTCAGCGGGAGACCCAGTACTTC
12,TRBJ2-3,few,.,TRBV29-1,CSVLQDTDTQYF,TGCAGCGTGTTACAGGACACAGATACGCAGTATTTT
13,TRBJ2-1,.,.,TRBV10-2,CASSVGVFDEQFF,TGCGCCAGCAGTGTGGGCGTCTTCGATGAGCAGTTCTTC
12,TRBJ2-4,.,.,TRBV20-1,CSARTGENIQYF,TGCAGTGCTAGAACTGGAGAAAACATTCAGTACTTC